Below are 10 T cell receptor beta chains sequenced from a single sample in a study of blood T cell repertoires in COVID-19. Here immunoSEQ multiplex PCR was the method, and the copy in TCRdb shows in-frame clones only, minus some. The table shows over 130,000 clones, with more than 65% occurring only once. Sequencing was carried out using peripheral blood. The receptors here all came from a woman aged 55-70 years with acute or convalescent COVID-19.

The chain is built from TRBV3-1 (or the pseudogene TRBV3-2) and TRBJ2-1; D is ambiguous. The length of the CDR3 is 13 residues. In germline, CDR1 is LGHDT, CDR2 YNNKEL (reference sequence). Between the trimmed V and J ends, which lost 4 bases and 7 bases, there was a span of 11 bases. The CDR3: CASSLQITNEQFF. The CDR3 coding sequence is TGTGCCAGCAGCCTCCAGATCACAAATGAGCAGTTCTTC.

This rearrangement joins TRBV30 to TRBJ2-2, with D tentatively TRBD1 (5 bases). The length of the CDR3 is 12 residues. Trimming left V 4 bases short and J 4 bases short, with 7 bases between. The V gene's germline CDR1 is GTSNPN and CDR2 SVGIG (reference sequence). The CDR3 DNA reads as TGTGCCTGGACAGGGTCCACCGGGGAGCTGTTTTTT. It specifies CAWTGSTGELFF.

V usage is TRBV3-1 (or the pseudogene TRBV3-2) and J usage is TRBJ1-3, with D perhaps TRBD1 (5 bases). Germline CDR1 LGHDT, CDR2 YNNKEL (reference sequence). The CDR3 has 15 amino acids. V was pared by 4 bases and J by 4 bases, with 14 bases between. The CDR3 bases are TGTGCCAGCAGCCTACGGGCCGGGGGGGGAAACACCATATATTTT. As protein: CASSLRAGGGNTIYF.

The chain employs TRBV30 and TRBJ2-1; D gene uncertain. Trimming removed 0 bases at V and 8 bases at J, with 11 bases between. The CDR3 has 13 amino acids. Germline lookup yields CDR1 GTSNPN and CDR2 SVGIG (reference sequence). CDR3 nucleotide sequence: TGTGCCTGGAGTGTATTAGGTGGAGATGAGCAGTTCTTC. Its protein product is CAWSVLGGDEQFF.

The chain employs TRBV29-1 and TRBJ1-1; the match to TRBD1 covers 7 bases. V was clipped by 5 bases and J by 3 bases; unmatched bases: 9. This CDR3 is 14 amino acids long. Looked up from germline, CDR1 is SQVTM and CDR2 is ANQGSEA. DNA of the CDR3: TGCAGCGTTTACGACAGGGCCAGGTACACTGAAGCTTTCTTT. Protein: CSVYDRARYTEAFF. Filled out from reference TRBV29-1 and TRBJ1-1, the complete variable domain reads SAVISQKPSRDICQRGTSLTIQCQVDSQVTMMFWYRQQPGQSLTLIATANQGSEATYESGFVIDKFPISRPNLTFSTLTVSNMSPEDSSIYLCSVYDRARYTEAFFGQGTRLTVV.

This chain uses TRBV15 with TRBJ2-3; the match to TRBD2 covers 9 bases. The CDR3 is 16 residues long. J gave up 4 bases and V 1 base, and 6 bases lay outside the gene matches. CDR1 LNHNV and CDR2 YYDKDF come from the germline V gene (reference sequence). The CDR3 sequence is CATSRGHSGSPDTQYF. CDR3 nucleotides: TGTGCCACCAGCAGAGGTCATAGCGGGAGCCCAGATACGCAGTATTTT. Full variable domain (missing parts from reference TRBV15 and TRBJ2-3): DAMVIQNPRYQVTQFGKPVTLSCSQTLNHNVMYWYQQKSSQAPKLLFHYYDKDFNNEADTPDNFQSRRPNTSFCFLDIRSPGLGDTAMYLCATSRGHSGSPDTQYFGPGTRLTVL.

The rearrangement joins TRBV4-1 to TRBJ2-7, with a weak D call TRBD2 (6 bases). There are 14 residues in the CDR3. Germline CDR1 MGHRA, CDR2 YSYEKL. V lost 5 bases and J lost 6, with 17 bases in between. The CDR3 region is CASSSRLGSGEQYF. CDR3 sequence (DNA): TGCGCCAGCAGCTCTAGACTAGGTTCGGGCGAGCAGTACTTC.

The V gene is TRBV15, the J gene TRBJ2-1; D is uncertain. The CDR3 runs 12 residues. From germline, CDR1 is LNHNV and CDR2 YYDKDF (reference sequence). V gave up 5 bases and J gave up 9 bases, with 11 bases separating them. The CDR3 sequence: CATSQTRGEQFF. The CDR3 nucleotides are TGTGCCACCAGCCAAACCCGCGGTGAGCAGTTCTTC.

The chain employs TRBV5-6 and TRBJ2-7; TRBD1 agrees at 9 bases. The germline gives CDR1 SGHDT, CDR2 YYEEEE. The CDR3 contains 17 residues. The V gene end was trimmed by 4 bases and the J gene end by 3 bases; junction bases not matched to a gene: 14. CDR3 in amino acids: CASSPALTDRGGYEQYF. The CDR3 DNA is TGTGCCAGCAGCCCAGCACTTACGGACAGGGGAGGCTACGAGCAGTACTTC.

This clone was observed a single time. This chain joins TRBV6-5 and TRBJ2-5, with 8 nucleotides matching TRBD2. Germline V gene data show CDR1 as MNHEY and CDR2 as SVGAGI. The CDR3 loop spans 15 amino acids. J gave up 5 bases and V 6 bases, and 11 bases lay outside the gene matches. The DNA of the CDR3 is TGTGCCAGCAGCCCACTATCGGGGGGGCGGGAGACCCAGTACTTC. Its translation: CASSPLSGGRETQYF.